This record covers a single TCR beta chain. Its antigen remains unidentified. Per-base quality was not reported, and no clone a single base away is much larger than it. TCRbeta CDR3 regions were amplified from genomic DNA using the immunoSEQ Assay, a bias-controlled multiplex PCR. As for the original processing: Nucleated cell counts per sample were estimated from amplification of reference gene primers within the assay. To quantify the absolute abundance of each unique TCRbeta CDR3 rearrangement, sequence reads were collapsed and filtered. For each sample, productive Simpson clonality was calculated by taking the square root of Simpson's diversity index across productive rearrangements. Sourced from immuneACCESS, this table was stored by TCRdb with only in-frame sequences that have V and J called. A share of the clones is absent; for the studies checked, an unresolved V gene accounts for under half, and the remainder has no known explanation. V and J calls and clone size are as listed in that table; D and trimming were resolved from the DNA. This sample has 75,000 or so clones in its table, and over 65% of those were observed once. The ten top clones hold around a sixth of the sample.

This specimen belongs to a study of blood T cell repertoires in COVID-19 (dated by TCRdb to the early 2020s). At the level of the whole study: Collaborator samples came from the United States, Italy and Spain and covered acute and convalescent phases of COVID-19. The material from the prospective study consisted of cDNA or gDNA derived from T cells, B-cell-depleted T cells, or PBMCs. Deeply sampled blood TCRbeta repertoires from subjects exposed to, actively infected with, or recovered from COVID-19 were included in the dataset. The repertoires were released in a freely available public database meant as a resource for research on the immune response to SARS-CoV-2. Samples came from the ongoing ImmuneRACE study (first 160 participants) plus 1,254 subjects from 6 global collaborators. A de-identified subject ID, COVID-19 status, age in years and sex were almost always included in the sample metadata. Where HLA class I and class II types were available, the types were taken from metadata supplied by the sample provider, not from assay-based typing. Study-level results and caveats: Clinical and demographic metadata were provided uncurated, with the amount varying by source and participant.

The CDR3 starts with the cysteine, ends with the phenylalanine, and has 15 residues. The entry retains the CDR3 DNA only, 45 bases that are in frame from base 1. V is shortened by 8 bases, J by 1 base, and the region joining them spans 14 bases. Reading the germline V gene (reference sequence) gives CDR1 SGHAT and CDR2 FQDESV. Whole blood was collected in K2EDTA tubes by collaborating institutions according to the institutions' own protocols. For TCRbeta analysis, collaborator samples were shipped as frozen whole blood, as isolated PBMCs, or as DNA extracted from either sample type. Sequenced input: peripheral blood. The TCR was taken from a woman aged 80 or older with acute or convalescent COVID-19. The chain is made from TRBV11-1 and TRBJ2-2; the D gene is perhaps TRBD2, on 6 matching bases. At the DNA level, the sequence is TGTGCCAGCTCGAACCGGGAGATGAACACCGGGGAGCTGTTTTTT. It is translated as CASSNREMNTGELFF.